The present entry profiles one T cell receptor beta chain with its context. Amplification yielded TCR beta CDR3 regions, with RNA transcripts as the source. The HTBI set primed first-round TCR CDR3 RT-PCR. Each CDR3 protein gets one entry after TCRdb re-called the multiplex PCR reads with MiXCR. This sample has about 500,000 distinct CDR3 sequences; about 16% occur once, and the top ten carry 25% to 35%. Trimming took 0 bases from V and 3 from J, leaving 9 bases between them. Germline CDR1 and CDR2: DFQATT and SNEGSKA (reference sequence). This CDR3 comprises 14 residues. This record belongs to a study of T cells in Graves' hyperthyroidism and ophthalmopathy. This sample holds PBMCs from 9.5 to 10 ml fresh peripheral blood.

The chain is built from TRBV20-1 and TRBJ2-1; no reliable D call. Sequencing was carried out using blood. This receptor was identified in a woman aged 25-40 years with Graves' ophthalmopathy. The CDR3 nucleotides are TGCAGTGCTAGAGATGCTGTAATCTACAATGAGCAGTTCTTC. This translates into CSARDAVIYNEQFF.